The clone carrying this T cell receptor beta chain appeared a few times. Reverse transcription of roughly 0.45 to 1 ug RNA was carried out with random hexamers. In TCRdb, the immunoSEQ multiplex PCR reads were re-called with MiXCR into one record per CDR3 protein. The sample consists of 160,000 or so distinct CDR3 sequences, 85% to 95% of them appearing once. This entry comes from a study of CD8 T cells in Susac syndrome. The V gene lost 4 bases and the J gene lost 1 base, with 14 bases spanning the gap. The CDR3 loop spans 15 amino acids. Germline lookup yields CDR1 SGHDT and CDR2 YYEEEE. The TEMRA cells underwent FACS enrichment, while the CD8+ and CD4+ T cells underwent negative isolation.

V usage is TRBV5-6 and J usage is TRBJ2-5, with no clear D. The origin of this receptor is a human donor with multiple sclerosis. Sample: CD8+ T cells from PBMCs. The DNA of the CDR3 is TGTGCCAGCAGCACCCCGGACGGAATCCAAGAGACCCAGTACTTC. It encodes CASSTPDGIQETQYF.